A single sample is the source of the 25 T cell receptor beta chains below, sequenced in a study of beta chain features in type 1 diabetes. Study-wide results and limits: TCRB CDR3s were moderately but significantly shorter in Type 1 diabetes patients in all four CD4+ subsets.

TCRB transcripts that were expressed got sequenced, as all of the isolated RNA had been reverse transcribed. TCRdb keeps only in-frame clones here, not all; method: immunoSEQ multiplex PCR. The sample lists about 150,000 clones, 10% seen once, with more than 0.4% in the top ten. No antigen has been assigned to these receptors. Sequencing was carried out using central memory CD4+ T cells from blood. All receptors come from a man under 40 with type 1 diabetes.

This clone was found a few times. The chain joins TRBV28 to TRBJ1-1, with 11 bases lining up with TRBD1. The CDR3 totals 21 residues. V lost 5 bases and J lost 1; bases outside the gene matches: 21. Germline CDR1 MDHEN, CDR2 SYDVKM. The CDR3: CASSQTYLIRDRGIPNTEAFF. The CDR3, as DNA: TGTGCCAGCAGTCAAACATACCTAATCCGGGACAGGGGGATACCGAACACTGAAGCTTTCTTT.

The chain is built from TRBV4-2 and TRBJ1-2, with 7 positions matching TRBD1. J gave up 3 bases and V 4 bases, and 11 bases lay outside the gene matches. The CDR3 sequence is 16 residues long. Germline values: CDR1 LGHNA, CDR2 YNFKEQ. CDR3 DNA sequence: TGTGCCAGCAGCCTCAAGCAGACAGGGTTCGACTATGGCTACACCTTC. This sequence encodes CASSLKQTGFDYGYTF.

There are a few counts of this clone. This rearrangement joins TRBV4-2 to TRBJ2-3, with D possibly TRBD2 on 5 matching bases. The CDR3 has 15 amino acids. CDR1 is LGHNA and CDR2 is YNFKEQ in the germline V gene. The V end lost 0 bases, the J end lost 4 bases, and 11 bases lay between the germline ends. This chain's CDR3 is CASSQDLRGSDTQYF. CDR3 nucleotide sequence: TGTGCCAGCAGCCAAGATCTTCGAGGGTCAGATACGCAGTATTTT.

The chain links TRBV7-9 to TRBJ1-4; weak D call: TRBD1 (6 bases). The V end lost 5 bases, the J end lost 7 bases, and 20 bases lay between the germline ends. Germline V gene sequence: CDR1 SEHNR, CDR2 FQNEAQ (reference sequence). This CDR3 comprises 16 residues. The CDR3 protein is CASSQNRDRKGEKLFF. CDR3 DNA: TGTGCCAGCAGCCAGAACAGGGACCGCAAGGGTGAAAAACTGTTTTTT. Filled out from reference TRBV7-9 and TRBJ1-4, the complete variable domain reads DTGVSQNPRHKITKRGQNVTFRCDPISEHNRLYWYRQTLGQGPEFLTYFQNEAQLEKSRLLSDRFSAERPKGSFSTLEIQRTEQGDSAMYLCASSQNRDRKGEKLFFGSGTQLSVL.

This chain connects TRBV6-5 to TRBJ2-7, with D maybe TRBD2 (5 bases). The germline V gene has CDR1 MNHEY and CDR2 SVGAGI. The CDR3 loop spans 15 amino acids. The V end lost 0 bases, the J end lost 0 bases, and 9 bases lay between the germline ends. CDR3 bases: TGTGCCAGCAGTTACTCGAGAGCGGACTCCTACGAGCAGTACTTC. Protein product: CASSYSRADSYEQYF.

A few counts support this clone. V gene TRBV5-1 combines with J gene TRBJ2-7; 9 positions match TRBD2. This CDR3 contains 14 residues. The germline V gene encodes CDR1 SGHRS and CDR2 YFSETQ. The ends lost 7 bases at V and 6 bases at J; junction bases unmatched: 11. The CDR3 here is CASQRGEVRGEQYF. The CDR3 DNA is TGCGCCAGCCAGCGGGGGGAGGTCCGAGGCGAGCAGTACTTC.

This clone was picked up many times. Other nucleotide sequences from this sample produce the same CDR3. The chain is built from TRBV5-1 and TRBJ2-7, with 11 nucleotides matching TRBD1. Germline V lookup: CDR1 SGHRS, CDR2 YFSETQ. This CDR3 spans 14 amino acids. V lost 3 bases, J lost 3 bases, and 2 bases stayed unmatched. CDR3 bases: TGCGCCAGCAGCTCGGGGACAGGGGGCTACGAGCAGTACTTC. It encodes CASSSGTGGYEQYF.

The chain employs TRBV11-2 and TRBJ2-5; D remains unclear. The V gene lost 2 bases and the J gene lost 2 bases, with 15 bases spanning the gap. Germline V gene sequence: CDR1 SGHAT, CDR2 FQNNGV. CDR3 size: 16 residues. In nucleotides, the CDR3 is TGTGCCAGCAGCTTAAGCCTCAGGCAGGTACAAGAGACCCAGTACTTC. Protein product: CASSLSLRQVQETQYF.

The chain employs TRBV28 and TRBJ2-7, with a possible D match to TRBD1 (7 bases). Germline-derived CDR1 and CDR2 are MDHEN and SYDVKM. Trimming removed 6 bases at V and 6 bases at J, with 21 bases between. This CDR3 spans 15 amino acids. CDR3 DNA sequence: TGTGCCAGCAGCCCCCTGGAGGCAGGGGGGCTCGAGCAGTACTTC. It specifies CASSPLEAGGLEQYF.

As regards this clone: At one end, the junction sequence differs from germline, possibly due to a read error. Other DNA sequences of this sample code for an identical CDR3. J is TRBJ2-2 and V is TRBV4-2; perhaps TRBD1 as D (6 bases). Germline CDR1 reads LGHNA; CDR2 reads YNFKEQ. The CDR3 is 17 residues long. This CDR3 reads CASSQDGGLANTGELFF. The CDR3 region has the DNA TGTGCCAGCAGCCAAGATGGGGGCCTCGCGAATACCGGGGAGCTGTTTTTT.

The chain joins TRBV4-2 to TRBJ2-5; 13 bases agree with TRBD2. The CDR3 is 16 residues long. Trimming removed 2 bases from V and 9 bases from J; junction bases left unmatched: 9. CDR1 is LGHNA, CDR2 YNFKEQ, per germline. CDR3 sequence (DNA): TGTGCCAGCAGCCAACCAGGGACTAGCGGGGCGGGGGCCCAGTACTTC. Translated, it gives CASSQPGTSGAGAQYF.

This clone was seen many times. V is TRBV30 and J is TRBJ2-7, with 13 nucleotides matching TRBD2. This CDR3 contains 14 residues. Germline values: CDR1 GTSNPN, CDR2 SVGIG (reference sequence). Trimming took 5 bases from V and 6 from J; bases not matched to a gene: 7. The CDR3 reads CAWGLAGVLSEQYF. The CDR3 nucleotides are TGTGCCTGGGGACTAGCGGGAGTCCTTTCCGAGCAGTACTTC.

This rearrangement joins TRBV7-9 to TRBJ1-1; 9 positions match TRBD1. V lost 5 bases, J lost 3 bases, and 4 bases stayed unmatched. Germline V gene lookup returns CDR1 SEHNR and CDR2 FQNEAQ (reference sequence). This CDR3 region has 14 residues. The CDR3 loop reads CASSLGQGHTEAFF. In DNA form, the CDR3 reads TGTGCCAGCAGCCTCGGACAGGGGCACACTGAAGCTTTCTTT. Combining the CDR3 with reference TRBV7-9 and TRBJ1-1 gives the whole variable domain DTGVSQNPRHKITKRGQNVTFRCDPISEHNRLYWYRQTLGQGPEFLTYFQNEAQLEKSRLLSDRFSAERPKGSFSTLEIQRTEQGDSAMYLCASSLGQGHTEAFFGQGTRLTVV.

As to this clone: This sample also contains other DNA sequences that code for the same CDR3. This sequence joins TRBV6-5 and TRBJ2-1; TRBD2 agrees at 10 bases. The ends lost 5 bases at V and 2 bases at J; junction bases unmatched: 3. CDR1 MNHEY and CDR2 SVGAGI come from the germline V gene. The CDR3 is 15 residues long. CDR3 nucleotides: TGTGCCAGCAGTCAGCTAGCGGGAGCCTACAATGAGCAGTTCTTC. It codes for CASSQLAGAYNEQFF.

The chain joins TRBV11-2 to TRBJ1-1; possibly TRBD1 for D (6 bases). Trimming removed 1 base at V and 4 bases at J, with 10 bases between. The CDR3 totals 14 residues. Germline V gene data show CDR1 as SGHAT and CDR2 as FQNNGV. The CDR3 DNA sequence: TGTGCCAGCAGCTTAGCACAGGGTAGCACTGAAGCTTTCTTT. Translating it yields CASSLAQGSTEAFF. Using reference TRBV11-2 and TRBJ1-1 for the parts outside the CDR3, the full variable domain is EAGVAQSPRYKIIEKRQSVAFWCNPISGHATLYWYQQILGQGPKLLIQFQNNGVVDDSQLPKDRFSAERLKGVDSTLKIQPAKLEDSAVYLCASSLAQGSTEAFFGQGTRLTVV.

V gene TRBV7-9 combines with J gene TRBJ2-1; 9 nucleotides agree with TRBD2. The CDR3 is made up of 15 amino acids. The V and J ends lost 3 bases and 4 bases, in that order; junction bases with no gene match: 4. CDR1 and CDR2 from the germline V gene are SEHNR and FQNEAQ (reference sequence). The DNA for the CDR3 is TGTGCCAGCAGCTTGGCGGCGGGAGGGTACAATGAGCAGTTCTTC. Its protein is CASSLAAGGYNEQFF. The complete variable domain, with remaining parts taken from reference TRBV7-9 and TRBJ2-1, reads DTGVSQNPRHKITKRGQNVTFRCDPISEHNRLYWYRQTLGQGPEFLTYFQNEAQLEKSRLLSDRFSAERPKGSFSTLEIQRTEQGDSAMYLCASSLAAGGYNEQFFGPGTRLTVL.

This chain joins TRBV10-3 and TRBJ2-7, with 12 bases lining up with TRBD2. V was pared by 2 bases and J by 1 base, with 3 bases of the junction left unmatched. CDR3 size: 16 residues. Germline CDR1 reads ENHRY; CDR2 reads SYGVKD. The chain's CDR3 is CAISERTSGTSYEQYF. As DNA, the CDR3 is TGTGCCATCAGTGAGAGGACTAGCGGGACATCCTACGAGCAGTACTTC.

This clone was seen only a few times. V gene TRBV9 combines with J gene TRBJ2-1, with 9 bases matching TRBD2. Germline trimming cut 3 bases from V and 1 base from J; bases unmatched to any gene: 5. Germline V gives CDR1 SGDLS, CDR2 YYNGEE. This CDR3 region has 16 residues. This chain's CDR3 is CASSGGSGSSYNEQFF. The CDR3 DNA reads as TGTGCCAGCAGCGGGGGTAGCGGGAGTTCCTACAATGAGCAGTTCTTC.

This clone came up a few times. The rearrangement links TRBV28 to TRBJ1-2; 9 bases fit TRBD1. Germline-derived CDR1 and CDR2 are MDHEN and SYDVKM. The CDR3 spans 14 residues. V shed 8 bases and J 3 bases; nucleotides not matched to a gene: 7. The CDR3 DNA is TGTGCCAGCGGGTTGGACAGGGGCGACTATGGCTACACCTTC. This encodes CASGLDRGDYGYTF.

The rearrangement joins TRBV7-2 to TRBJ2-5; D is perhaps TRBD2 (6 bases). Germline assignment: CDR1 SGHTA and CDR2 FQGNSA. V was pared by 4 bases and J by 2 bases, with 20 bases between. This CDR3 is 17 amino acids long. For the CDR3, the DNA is TGTGCCAGCAGCTCCCGGGGTTGGAGGGGAGGTCAAGAGACCCAGTACTTC. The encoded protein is CASSSRGWRGGQETQYF.

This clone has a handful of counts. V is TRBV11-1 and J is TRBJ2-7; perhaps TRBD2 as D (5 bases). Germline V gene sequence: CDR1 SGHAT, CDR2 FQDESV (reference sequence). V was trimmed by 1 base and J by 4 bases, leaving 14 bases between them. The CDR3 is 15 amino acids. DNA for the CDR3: TGTGCCAGCAGCTTAGGAGACGACCGGGGATACGAGCAGTACTTC. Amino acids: CASSLGDDRGYEQYF.

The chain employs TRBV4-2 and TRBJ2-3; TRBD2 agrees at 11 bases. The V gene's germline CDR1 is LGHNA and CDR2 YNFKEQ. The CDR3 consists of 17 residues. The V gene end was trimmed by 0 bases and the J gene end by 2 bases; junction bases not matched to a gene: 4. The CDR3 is CASSQEASGRFTDTQYF. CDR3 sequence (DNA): TGTGCCAGCAGCCAAGAGGCTAGCGGGAGGTTCACAGATACGCAGTATTTT.

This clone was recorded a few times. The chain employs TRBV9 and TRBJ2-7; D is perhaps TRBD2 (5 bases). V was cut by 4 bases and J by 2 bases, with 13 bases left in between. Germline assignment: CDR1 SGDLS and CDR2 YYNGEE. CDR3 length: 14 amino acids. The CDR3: CASSPATGTYEQYF. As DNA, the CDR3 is TGTGCCAGCAGCCCAGCCACGGGAACCTACGAGCAGTACTTC.

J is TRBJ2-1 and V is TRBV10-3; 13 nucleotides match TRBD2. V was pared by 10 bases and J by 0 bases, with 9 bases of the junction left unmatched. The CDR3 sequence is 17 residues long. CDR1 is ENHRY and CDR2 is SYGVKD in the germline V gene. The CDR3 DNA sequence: TGTGCCACATCGGGACTAGCGGGGAGTAGCTCCTACAATGAGCAGTTCTTC. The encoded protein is CATSGLAGSSSYNEQFF.

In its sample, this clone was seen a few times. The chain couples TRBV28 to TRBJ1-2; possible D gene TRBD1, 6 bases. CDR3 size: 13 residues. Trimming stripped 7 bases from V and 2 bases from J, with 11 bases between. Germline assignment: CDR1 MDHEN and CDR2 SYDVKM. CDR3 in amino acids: CASTDRNNYGYTF. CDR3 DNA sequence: TGTGCCAGCACGGACAGAAACAACTATGGCTACACCTTC.